The sample holds a few counts of the clone carrying this T cell receptor (beta chain). Its matching antigen is unknown. The CDR3 spans 15 residues. In germline, CDR1 is SGHVS, CDR2 FNYEAQ. Trimming cost V 2 bases and J 5 bases, with 15 bases left between them. The sample originates from a study of T cell repertoires in cytomegalovirus infection. Across the study: HLA-C-restricted CMV epitopes, recently identified, and well-studied HLA-B-restricted ones were used by the study. CMV infection plus the matching HLA type was flagged by public TCR beta signatures. The study, taken as a whole, reports: HLA-C-restricted CMV clonotypes gave the most frequent clonotype in two of eight donors. Summed public TCR beta family frequency identified CMV carriers bearing the relevant HLA.

TCRdb re-called the reads with MiXCR, one entry per CDR3 protein. The table lists 640,000 or so distinct CDR3 sequences, 30% to 40% of them singletons, with about 20% in the top ten. The chain has TRBV7-6 and TRBJ2-5; maybe TRBD2 (5 bases). This specimen consisted of cultured PBMCs, obtained from culture after CMV antigen stimulation. This receptor was obtained from a human donor in good health (CMV status not recorded). Some clones in this sample may be carry-over from other donors' samples. CDR3 loop: CASSLRRRAQETQYF. The CDR3 DNA reads as TGTGCCAGCAGCTTACGGAGGCGAGCGCAGGAGACCCAGTACTTC.